This entry lists 27 T cell receptor beta chains sequenced from one sample in a study of CD8 T cells in ankylosing spondylitis (dated by TCRdb to 2017 to 2019). Library creation used 5' RACE. The instrument given in TCRdb is Illumina HiSeq 2500. The public sequencing data were trimmed at Q25 with fastp and processed into clonotypes with MiXCR by TCRdb, which kept only in-frame beta chains. Each entry merges the rows of one CDR3 protein and shows their most common DNA and genes. The sample records more than 300,000 distinct CDR3 sequences, around 10% of which are singletons. Together, the top ten hold roughly 9.1% of the sample. Source material: blood, either unsorted or a sorted T cell fraction (not recorded which). The receptors derive from a female donor with ankylosing spondylitis or in good health (not recorded which).

This clonotype came up many times. The chain links TRBV3-1 to TRBJ1-1; D not resolved. The CDR3 totals 14 residues. CDR1 LGHDT and CDR2 YNNKEL come from the germline V gene (reference sequence). Trimming pared 2 bases from V and 0 bases from J, leaving 7 bases between. CDR3: CASSQNSLNTEAFF. As DNA, the CDR3 is TGTGCCAGCAGCCAAAACAGCCTGAACACTGAAGCTTTCTTT.

This clonotype appeared many times. The V call is TRBV10-3, the J call TRBJ2-1; TRBD1 matches 9 bases. CDR1 ENHRY and CDR2 SYGVKD come from the germline V gene. V was clipped by 4 bases and J by 7 bases; unmatched bases: 5. The length of the CDR3 is 14 residues. CDR3 sequence reads: CAISGAGTGNEQFF. CDR3 in DNA: TGTGCCATCAGTGGGGCCGGGACAGGGAATGAGCAGTTCTTC.

The table lists this clonotype with a few counts. The chain carries TRBV5-1 and TRBJ2-1; no clear D gene. V dropped 0 bases and J dropped 6 bases, with 16 bases sitting between them. This CDR3 is 16 amino acids long. Germline-derived CDR1 and CDR2 are SGHRS and YFSETQ. Written as DNA, the CDR3 is TGCGCCAGCAGCTTGGGGGGTGGTAGCTTGGCCAATGAGCAGTTCTTC. Its translation: CASSLGGGSLANEQFF.

This clonotype has more than one count but fewer than ten. The gene calls are TRBV5-1 and TRBJ1-6; the D is unclear. Trimming shortened V by 0 bases and J by 9 bases, and 13 bases separated the two germline ends. Germline V gene lookup returns CDR1 SGHRS and CDR2 YFSETQ. The CDR3 spans 15 residues. CDR3 nucleotides: TGCGCCAGCAGCTTGGCTGACCTTATAGGTTCACCCCTCCACTTT. It specifies CASSLADLIGSPLHF.

This clonotype was seen only a few times. The chain joins TRBV27 to TRBJ1-6; D ambiguous. The germline CDR1 and CDR2 sequences are MNHEY and SMNVEV (reference sequence). The CDR3 loop spans 14 amino acids. V was shortened by 2 bases and J by 7 bases, with 9 bases between the two germline ends. CDR3 DNA: TGTGCCAGCAGTTTAGAGTACAGCAATTCACCCCTCCACTTT. Translation: CASSLEYSNSPLHF.

This clonotype was seen a handful of times. Here the CDR3 reads CASSLALGVNTGELFF. The DNA of the CDR3 is TGCGCCAGCAGCTTGGCCCTGGGAGTGAACACCGGGGAGCTGTTTTTT. The gene calls are TRBV5-1 and TRBJ2-2; D possibly corresponds to TRBD2 (5 bases). Germline values: CDR1 SGHRS, CDR2 YFSETQ. The V end lost 0 bases, the J end lost 1 base, and 10 bases lay between the germline ends. The CDR3 is 16 amino acids.

Many counts were recorded for this clonotype. The V gene is TRBV5-1, the J gene TRBJ2-3, with TRBD2 matching 11 bases. V lost 0 bases to trimming and J lost 1 base; unmatched junction nucleotides: 1. The CDR3 runs to 16 residues. The germline gives CDR1 SGHRS, CDR2 YFSETQ. CDR3 sequence: CASSLETSGGTDTQYF. The CDR3 DNA reads as TGCGCCAGCAGCTTGGAGACTAGCGGGGGCACAGATACGCAGTATTTT. The complete variable domain, with remaining parts taken from reference TRBV5-1 and TRBJ2-3, reads KAGVTQTPRYLIKTRGQQVTLSCSPISGHRSVSWYQQTPGQGLQFLFEYFSETQRNKGNFPGRFSGRQFSNSRSEMNVSTLELGDSALYLCASSLETSGGTDTQYFGPGTRLTVL.

This clonotype was seen at least ten times. The chain couples TRBV5-1 to TRBJ1-1, with a weak D call TRBD1 (5 bases). V lost 0 bases and J 8 bases, leaving 11 bases between the germline ends. Germline values: CDR1 SGHRS, CDR2 YFSETQ. There are 13 residues in the CDR3. The CDR3 reads CASSLGRAGEAFF. CDR3 nucleotides: TGCGCCAGCAGCTTGGGCAGGGCCGGAGAAGCTTTCTTT.

This clonotype was found many times. The chain couples TRBV19 to TRBJ2-1; 11 bases fit TRBD2. V was clipped by 7 bases and J by 4 bases; unmatched bases: 3. The CDR3 extends over 14 amino acids. Germline V gives CDR1 LNHDA, CDR2 SQIVND (reference sequence). The CDR3 bases are TGTGCCAGTAAAACTAGCGGGAGTTACAATGAGCAGTTCTTC. Its translation: CASKTSGSYNEQFF.

In regard to this clonotype: With a much larger clone just one base away, this may be a read error. V and J are TRBV11-2 and TRBJ2-7; D tentatively fits TRBD1 or TRBD2 (5 bases each). Germline V gives CDR1 SGHAT, CDR2 FQNNGV. The CDR3 spans 13 residues. CDR3 protein: CASSLEPGRPQHF. The CDR3 coding sequence is TGTGCCAGCAGCTTAGAACCGGGACGCCCGCAGCACTTC.

This clonotype was seen repeatedly, ten times or more. CDR3 nucleotide sequence: TGTGCCATCAGTGAGGGTCTGGTGACAGGGGGACAAGAGACCCAGTACTTC. Encoded protein: CAISEGLVTGGQETQYF. V gene TRBV10-3 combines with J gene TRBJ2-5, with TRBD1 matching 9 bases. This CDR3 spans 17 amino acids. With 2 bases clipped from V and 2 bases from J, the junction kept 9 bases outside the gene matches. Germline V gene sequence: CDR1 ENHRY, CDR2 SYGVKD.

This sequence joins TRBV20-1 and TRBJ2-7, with 12 bases that match TRBD2. The CDR3 contains 16 residues. The ends lost 3 bases at V and 5 bases at J; junction bases unmatched: 11. Germline lookup yields CDR1 DFQATT and CDR2 SNEGSKA (reference sequence). The CDR3 protein is CSASPSGRAFPHEQYF. The CDR3 coding sequence is TGCAGTGCTAGTCCTAGCGGGAGGGCCTTTCCGCACGAGCAGTACTTC.

At least ten counts were recorded for this clonotype. The V and J genes are TRBV20-1 and TRBJ2-7; 9 nucleotides line up with TRBD2. The trim removed 6 bases at V and 2 bases at J, leaving 5 bases unmatched. The CDR3 loop spans 13 amino acids. Germline lookup yields CDR1 DFQATT and CDR2 SNEGSKA (reference sequence). The CDR3 here is CSALLAGAYEQYF. DNA for the CDR3: TGCAGTGCCTTACTAGCGGGTGCCTACGAGCAGTACTTC.

This clonotype came up many times. The J gene is TRBJ1-5, the V gene TRBV27; 9 bases map to TRBD1. The trim removed 6 bases at V and 7 bases at J, leaving 10 bases unmatched. The CDR3 contains 15 residues. Germline V gene sequence: CDR1 MNHEY, CDR2 SMNVEV (reference sequence). CDR3 sequence (DNA): TGTGCCAGCAGCCCACTTACAGGGGGCGGGCAGCCCCAGCATTTT. Translating it yields CASSPLTGGGQPQHF.

This clonotype was picked up a small number of times. This chain joins TRBV11-2 and TRBJ2-5, with D maybe TRBD1 (6 bases). The CDR3 spans 15 residues. V was cut by 5 bases and J by 5 bases, with 18 bases left in between. Looked up from germline, CDR1 is SGHAT and CDR2 is FQNNGV. DNA for the CDR3: TGTGCCAGCAGCCTCGGGGACACCCCAAGGGAGACCCAGTACTTC. As protein: CASSLGDTPRETQYF.

This clonotype was observed at least ten times. The V and J genes are TRBV20-1 and TRBJ2-2; 9 nucleotides line up with TRBD2. The CDR3 runs 15 residues. The J segment lost 0 bases and the V segment lost 2 bases, leaving 1 base of the junction unmatched. In germline, CDR1 is DFQATT, CDR2 SNEGSKA (reference sequence). CDR3 region: CSARRLAANTGELFF. CDR3 coding DNA: TGCAGTGCTAGAAGACTAGCGGCGAACACCGGGGAGCTGTTTTTT.

A few counts support this clonotype. V and J are TRBV28 and TRBJ1-5, with D possibly matching TRBD1 (5 bases). Per the germline V gene, CDR1 is MDHEN and CDR2 is SYDVKM. V gave up 6 bases and J gave up 7 bases, with 16 bases separating them. The CDR3 is made up of 14 amino acids. This CDR3 is CASSYTGFGQPQHF. CDR3 sequence (DNA): TGTGCCAGCAGCTATACAGGATTCGGACAGCCCCAGCATTTT. The full variable domain, with the rest looked up from reference TRBV28 and TRBJ1-5, is DVKVTQSSRYLVKRTGEKVFLECVQDMDHENMFWYRQDPGLGLRLIYFSYDVKMKEKGDIPEGYSVSREKKERFSLILESASTNQTSMYLCASSYTGFGQPQHFGDGTRLSIL.

This clonotype was recorded at least ten times. V usage is TRBV20-1 and J usage is TRBJ2-3; no reliable D call. The CDR3 loop spans 15 amino acids. V was shortened by 6 bases and J by 1 base, with 17 bases between the two germline ends. The germline V gene has CDR1 DFQATT and CDR2 SNEGSKA (reference sequence). The CDR3 DNA sequence: TGCAGTGCCGCTTCCTTTGTTACCCGCACAGATACGCAGTATTTT. Residues: CSAASFVTRTDTQYF.

This clonotype came up many times. The chain uses TRBV4-3 and TRBJ1-1; D gene ambiguous. This CDR3 contains 15 residues. The V gene lost 0 bases and the J gene lost 4 bases, with 12 bases spanning the gap. Germline V lookup: CDR1 LGHNA, CDR2 YSLEER. This chain's CDR3 is CASSQERGIATEAFF. The CDR3 DNA reads as TGCGCCAGCAGCCAAGAACGAGGGATTGCCACTGAAGCTTTCTTT.

This clonotype was counted a few times. The rearrangement uses TRBV6-5 and TRBJ2-7, with D perhaps TRBD2 (6 bases). Germline CDR1 and CDR2: MNHEY and SVGAGI. This CDR3 contains 12 residues. V was clipped by 6 bases and J by 5 bases, with 11 bases between them. The CDR3 region has the DNA TGTGCCAGCAGAACCGGCGGGGACGAGCAGTACTTC. It is translated as CASRTGGDEQYF.

Points on this clonotype: Given a much more abundant clone one base away, this may be a read error. The CDR3 region is CSVVGTGDRSGNTIYF. The CDR3 DNA follows: TGCAGCGTGGTCGGGACAGGGGACCGCTCTGGAAACACCATATATTTT. The chain combines TRBV29-1 with TRBJ1-3, with 10 bases aligning to TRBD1. J gave up 0 bases and V 6 bases, and 8 bases lay outside the gene matches. The germline CDR1 and CDR2 sequences are SQVTM and ANQGSEA. This CDR3 has 16 amino acids.

This rearrangement joins TRBV18 to TRBJ1-4; 9 positions agree with TRBD1. Trimming at V came to 2 bases and at J to 8 bases, leaving 9 bases not matched to a gene. Per germline, CDR1 KGHSH and CDR2 LQKENI. This CDR3 has 16 amino acids. This CDR3 is CASSPRTGDEEEKLFF. CDR3 nucleotide sequence: TGTGCCAGCTCACCAAGGACAGGGGATGAAGAGGAAAAACTGTTTTTT.

This clonotype was seen ten or more times. The rearrangement joins TRBV7-9 to TRBJ1-1; D is undetermined. The CDR3 runs to 14 residues. The germline V and J ends were trimmed by 4 bases and 0 bases, with 9 bases remaining between them. Germline-derived CDR1 and CDR2 are SEHNR and FQNEAQ (reference sequence). This chain's CDR3 is CASSSGRVNTEAFF. CDR3 nucleotides: TGTGCCAGCAGCTCTGGTCGGGTGAACACTGAAGCTTTCTTT.

As concerns this clonotype: This could be a read error, since a much larger clone is one nucleotide away. DNA of the CDR3: TGTGCCAGTAGCTGGACTAGCGGGAGGAACCATGAGCAGTTCTTC. Its translation: CASSWTSGRNHEQFF. The V and J genes are TRBV19 and TRBJ2-1; TRBD2 matches at 14 bases. The CDR3 loop spans 15 amino acids. Losses at the gene ends were 6 bases for V and 8 bases for J; bases not matched to a gene: 6. In germline, CDR1 is LNHDA, CDR2 SQIVND (reference sequence).

This clonotype was counted only a few times. The CDR3 here is CASSFQTGLAEAFF. The CDR3 nucleotides are TGTGCCAGCAGCTTTCAGACCGGACTGGCTGAAGCTTTCTTT. The gene calls are TRBV11-2 and TRBJ1-1; D unclear. Trimming took 3 bases from V and 6 from J, leaving 14 bases between them. CDR1 and CDR2 (germline): SGHAT, FQNNGV. This CDR3 is 14 amino acids long.

This clonotype was detected many times. The V call is TRBV5-5, the J call TRBJ2-1, with D uncertain. Germline lookup yields CDR1 SGHKS and CDR2 YYEKEE (reference sequence). The CDR3 has 13 amino acids. V was pared by 0 bases and J by 6 bases, with 7 bases between. CDR3 amino acids: CASSLGEINEQFF. As DNA, the CDR3 is TGTGCCAGCAGCTTGGGAGAAATCAATGAGCAGTTCTTC.

This sequence joins TRBV5-1 and TRBJ2-5; 13 bases match TRBD2. This CDR3 spans 16 amino acids. V dropped 3 bases and J dropped 7; count of bases not matched to a gene: 9. Per germline, CDR1 SGHRS and CDR2 YFSETQ. The CDR3 DNA follows: TGCGCCAGCAGCTCCGGACTAGCGGGAGTAGGAAGGACCCAGTACTTC. This translates into CASSSGLAGVGRTQYF.